This entry lists 2 T cell receptor beta chains sequenced from one sample in a study of blood T cell repertoires in COVID-19. The assay was immunoSEQ multiplex PCR, and TCRdb's table has in-frame clones only and misses some. The sample holds about 34,000 clones, about 93% seen once. Sequenced input: peripheral blood. The receptor source for this set is a human donor in a cohort sampled during active COVID-19.

This chain links TRBV10-3 with TRBJ2-7; tentative D call: TRBD1 (5 bases). The germline CDR1 and CDR2 sequences are ENHRY and SYGVKD. V shed 6 bases and J shed 7 bases, with 16 bases lying between them. This CDR3 is 13 amino acids long. This CDR3 is CAISRQMFEEQYF. CDR3 nucleotides: TGTGCCATCAGCCGACAGATGTTCGAGGAGCAGTACTTC.

The V and J genes are TRBV7-9 and TRBJ1-1; D is undetermined. V was trimmed by 3 bases and J by 5 bases, leaving 4 bases between them. The germline V gene has CDR1 SEHNR and CDR2 FQNEAQ (reference sequence). The CDR3 sequence is 11 residues long. The CDR3 protein is CASSLLTEAFF. CDR3 nucleotides: TGTGCCAGCAGCTTGCTAACTGAAGCTTTCTTT.